This TCR beta chain stems from a study of blood T cell repertoires in COVID-19. Study-wide background: Acute and convalescent COVID-19 specimens originated in the United States, Italy and Spain.

Clones were read by immunoSEQ multiplex PCR, and TCRdb kept only the in-frame ones, dropping some. The sample carries around 100,000 clones, 80% to 95% recorded once. V lost 4 bases and J lost 7, with 16 bases in between. Germline V CDR1 and CDR2: MDHEN, SYDVKM. The CDR3 length is 15 residues. Followed longitudinally, the Seattle patients had been enrolled during active infection. The sample taken for sequencing was peripheral blood. The chain links TRBV28 to TRBJ1-4, with D perhaps TRBD1 (6 bases). The origin of this receptor is a woman aged 45-65 years with COVID-19, enrolled during active disease. CDR3 sequence (DNA): TGTGCCAGCAGTTACTCACAGGGCCTAAGTGAAAAACTGTTTTTT. Its translation: CASSYSQGLSEKLFF. Drawing the rest from reference TRBV28 and TRBJ1-4, the complete variable domain is DVKVTQSSRYLVKRTGEKVFLECVQDMDHENMFWYRQDPGLGLRLIYFSYDVKMKEKGDIPEGYSVSREKKERFSLILESASTNQTSMYLCASSYSQGLSEKLFFGSGTQLSVL.